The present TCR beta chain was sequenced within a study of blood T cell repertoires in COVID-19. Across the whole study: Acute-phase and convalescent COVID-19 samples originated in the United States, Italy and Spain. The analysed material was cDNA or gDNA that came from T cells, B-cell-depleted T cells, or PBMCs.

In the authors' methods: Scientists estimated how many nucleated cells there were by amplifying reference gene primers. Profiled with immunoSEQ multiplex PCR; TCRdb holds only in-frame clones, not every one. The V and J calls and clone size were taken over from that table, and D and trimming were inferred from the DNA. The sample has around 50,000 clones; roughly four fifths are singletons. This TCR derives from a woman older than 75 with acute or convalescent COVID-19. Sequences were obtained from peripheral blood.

The chain's CDR3 is CASSHADRGRETQYF. The CDR3 DNA reads as TGCGCCAGCAGCCACGCTGACAGGGGACGAGAGACCCAGTACTTC. The chain combines TRBV4-1 with TRBJ2-5; 8 bases line up with TRBD1. The CDR3 has 15 residues. J was trimmed by 4 bases and V by 3 bases; bases with no gene match: 7. CDR1 is MGHRA and CDR2 is YSYEKL in the germline V gene.